This is a list of T cell receptor beta chains from one sample in a study of response to subunit inactivated influenza vaccine. In TCRdb, the RT-PCR reads were re-called with MiXCR into one record per CDR3 protein. The sample yields around 200,000 distinct CDR3 sequences, approximately 14% seen once. Specimen: CD8+ T cells sorted from PBMCs, collected roughly 5 days after vaccination. These receptors all come from a man aged 45-65 years who received an inactivated influenza vaccine. CDR3s include the opening cysteine and the closing phenylalanine or tryptophan. D genes are given only for firm matches. For some rows the clone size is stated as once, few or many, or as a class when expanded; others skip it.

CASSQGTGTENEYF TGTGCCAGCAGCCAAGGTACCGGGACAGAGAATGAGTACTTC TRBV3-1 TRBD1 14 TRBJ2-7 few
CATSTTGGADTQYF TGTGCCACCAGTACCACAGGGGGCGCAGATACGCAGTATTTT TRBV24-1 TRBD1 14 TRBJ2-3 NA
CASSTRGGTIQETQYF TGTGCCAGCAGTACCCGCGGGGGGACTATCCAAGAGACCCAGTACTTC TRBV27 TRBD2 16 TRBJ2-5 few
CASSDVYEQYF TGTGCCAGCAGTGATGTCTACGAGCAGTACTTC TRBV25-1 NA 11 TRBJ2-7 NA
CSVARQSSYNEQFF TGCAGCGTGGCTCGGCAGAGCTCCTACAATGAGCAGTTCTTC TRBV29-1 NA 14 TRBJ2-1 few
CASSSASGGETQYF TGTGCCAGCAGTTCTGCTAGCGGGGGTGAGACCCAGTACTTC TRBV28 TRBD2 14 TRBJ2-5 few
CASSSVAGAQETQYF TGCGCCAGCAGCTCCGTAGCGGGGGCACAGGAGACCCAGTACTTC TRBV5-1 TRBD2 15 TRBJ2-5 NA
CASSAGLAGENAYNEQFF TGCGCCAGCAGCGCGGGACTAGCGGGCGAGAACGCCTACAATGAGCAGTTCTTC TRBV4-1 TRBD2 18 TRBJ2-1 few
CASSYGLGSLEQYF TGTGCCAGCAGTTATGGTCTCGGGAGTCTCGAGCAGTACTTC TRBV6-5 NA 14 TRBJ2-7 NA
CASSHSQATNTEAFF TGTGCCAGCAGCCACTCCCAGGCCACGAACACTGAAGCTTTCTTT TRBV14 NA 15 TRBJ1-1 few
CASSQEEGNEQFF TGTGCCAGCAGCCAAGAGGAGGGGAATGAGCAGTTCTTC TRBV4-2 NA 13 TRBJ2-1 NA
CSARPTSGESLTYNEQFF TGCAGTGCTAGACCTACTAGCGGAGAGTCCCTAACATACAATGAGCAGTTCTTC TRBV20-1 TRBD2 18 TRBJ2-1 few
CASSGGPWQPQHF TGTGCCAGCAGCGGCGGGCCCTGGCAGCCCCAGCATTTT TRBV7-9 NA 13 TRBJ1-5 few
CASSYDREGGTDTQYF TGTGCCAGCAGTTATGACAGGGAAGGAGGCACAGATACGCAGTATTTT TRBV6-2/TRBV6-3 TRBD1 16 TRBJ2-3 NA
CSARDSVAGLQTQYF TGCAGTGCTAGAGATTCGGTAGCAGGCTTGCAGACCCAGTACTTC TRBV20-1 NA 15 TRBJ2-5 NA
CASSHTSNYGYTF TGTGCCAGCAGCCATACCTCTAACTATGGCTACACCTTC TRBV3-1 NA 13 TRBJ1-2 few
CASTLRGEGNEQFF TGTGCCAGCACCCTGCGCGGAGAGGGGAATGAGCAGTTCTTC TRBV28 NA 14 TRBJ2-1 NA
CASSPTRYSGAHEQYF TGCGCCAGCAGCCCGACCCGTTATAGCGGGGCTCACGAGCAGTACTTC TRBV4-1 TRBD2 16 TRBJ2-7 NA
CSAKRALAYEQYF TGCAGTGCTAAACGGGCCCTCGCCTACGAGCAGTACTTC TRBV20-1 NA 13 TRBJ2-7 few
CASSQKPGQGYNEQFF TGCGCCAGCAGCCAAAAACCGGGACAGGGGTACAATGAGCAGTTCTTC TRBV4-1 TRBD1 16 TRBJ2-1 many
CASSQDTTNYEQYF TGCGCCAGCAGCCAAGATACTACAAACTACGAGCAGTACTTC TRBV4-3 NA 14 TRBJ2-7 NA
CASSPPRLAGGPGYNEQFF TGTGCCAGCAGTCCTCCCAGACTAGCGGGGGGGCCGGGTTACAATGAGCAGTTCTTC TRBV12-3/TRBV12-4 TRBD2 19 TRBJ2-1 few
CASSLVGRAQETQYF TGTGCCAGCAGCTTAGTCGGGAGAGCCCAGGAGACCCAGTACTTC TRBV7-6 NA 15 TRBJ2-5 NA
CASSRPFYEQYF TGTGCCAGCAGCCGCCCATTCTACGAGCAGTACTTC TRBV28 NA 12 TRBJ2-7 NA
CASSISGNTGELFF TGTGCCAGCAGTATATCAGGGAACACCGGGGAGCTGTTTTTT TRBV12-3/TRBV12-4 NA 14 TRBJ2-2 few
CSVQRALAGGLLSTDTQYF TGCAGCGTTCAACGAGCCCTAGCGGGGGGGCTCCTTAGCACAGATACGCAGTATTTT TRBV29-1 TRBD2 19 TRBJ2-3 few
CSAAGTSSYEQYF TGCAGTGCTGCCGGGACTAGTTCCTACGAGCAGTACTTC TRBV20-1 TRBD2 13 TRBJ2-7 NA
CASSPSGSPSYEQYF TGTGCCAGCAGCCCCTCCGGGTCGCCCTCTTACGAGCAGTACTTC TRBV7-2 NA 15 TRBJ2-7 NA
CASSYGGGNTGELFF TGTGCCAGCAGTTACGGGGGGGGGAACACCGGGGAGCTGTTTTTT TRBV6-5 TRBD2 15 TRBJ2-2 NA
CASSFGGGSQPQHF TGTGCCAGCAGCTTTGGAGGGGGAAGTCAGCCCCAGCATTTT TRBV7-9 NA 14 TRBJ1-5 many
CASSPTSGSGYEQFF TGTGCCAGCAGTCCAACTAGCGGGAGTGGCTATGAGCAGTTCTTC TRBV6-4 TRBD2 15 TRBJ2-1 many
CASSLGISGRTRSATDTQYF TGTGCCAGCAGCTTAGGCATTAGCGGGAGGACTAGGTCCGCCACAGATACGCAGTATTTT TRBV7-6 TRBD2 20 TRBJ2-3 few
CATSRDKGIQETQYF TGTGCCACCAGCAGAGATAAGGGAATTCAGGAGACCCAGTACTTC TRBV15 NA 15 TRBJ2-5 many
CASSVGGESNQPQHF TGTGCCAGCAGCGTAGGAGGGGAAAGCAATCAGCCCCAGCATTTT TRBV9 NA 15 TRBJ1-5 few
CASSDWSGSWETQYF TGTGCCAGCAGTGATTGGAGCGGGAGTTGGGAGACCCAGTACTTC TRBV6-1 TRBD2 15 TRBJ2-5 NA
CSAFGLAGIQETQYF TGCAGTGCTTTTGGACTAGCGGGGATCCAAGAGACCCAGTACTTC TRBV20-1 TRBD2 15 TRBJ2-5 few
CASSDIRGGGDTQYF TGTGCCAGCAGTGACATCCGCGGGGGAGGCGATACGCAGTATTTT TRBV2 TRBD2 15 TRBJ2-3 NA
CASSQDQDSYEQYF TGCGCCAGCAGCCAAGATCAGGACTCATACGAGCAGTACTTC TRBV4-3 NA 14 TRBJ2-7 many
CATSRDDNEQFF TGTGCCACCAGCAGAGATGACAATGAGCAGTTCTTC TRBV15 NA 12 TRBJ2-1 few
CASTENLNTEAFF TGTGCCAGTACAGAAAACCTGAACACTGAAGCTTTCTTT TRBV19 NA 13 TRBJ1-1 NA
CASSLSAGMETQYF TGTGCCAGCAGTTTATCCGCAGGGATGGAGACCCAGTACTTC TRBV28 NA 14 TRBJ2-5 few
CASSPGTGNEQFF TGTGCCAGTAGCCCTGGGACAGGCAATGAGCAGTTCTTC TRBV19 TRBD1 13 TRBJ2-1 NA